A selection of T cell receptor beta chains follows, all from one sample in a study of T cell repertoires in cytomegalovirus infection. MiXCR, run by TCRdb on the reads, gives a single entry per CDR3 protein. The sample records some 280,000 distinct CDR3 sequences, 12% to 15% being singletons. The sequenced sample was PBMCs. These TCRs come from a human donor in good health (CMV status not recorded). Some clones in this sample may be carry-over from other donors' samples. Each CDR3 is given without its conserved first and last residue. For some rows the clone size is stated as once, few or many, or as a class when expanded; others skip it.

few TRBJ1-1 TRBV20-1 SARPFDTEAF
. TRBJ2-5 TRBV5-6 ASSPDSEETQY
few TRBJ2-2 TRBV10-3 AIMRTSGGADTGELF
. TRBJ1-2 TRBV10-3 AISEGEVLSLGYT
. TRBJ2-1 TRBV28 ASSKVLAGRDEQF
many TRBJ2-3 TRBV29-1 SVKGLASSTDTQY
few TRBJ2-5 TRBV6-2/TRBV6-3 ASNIGVGPETQY
many TRBJ2-5 TRBV28 ASAQWSRGAETQY
. TRBJ2-1 TRBV29-1 SVSSGGSV
few TRBJ2-3 TRBV20-1 SARDSSRSTDTQY
few TRBJ2-2 TRBV3-1 ASSTTVTGELF
. TRBJ1-2 TRBV20-1 SAPATGHYGYT
many TRBJ2-7 TRBV11-1 ASSLVAGDRTYSYEQY
. TRBJ1-5 TRBV11-3 ASSPRGLNQPQH
. TRBJ2-7 TRBV7-9 ASSPLAGGPGEQY
many TRBJ1-3 TRBV28 ASSRPPPDRRGNTIY
. TRBJ2-3 TRBV7-4 ASSSGGGLGTDTQY
. TRBJ1-5 TRBV27 ASRPGQGVGQPQH
few TRBJ2-7 TRBV20-1 SATRDGLAGRSSYEQY
few TRBJ1-1 TRBV28 ASSFSNGWGDTEAF
. TRBJ2-1 TRBV5-1 ASSGPGLAGGLRLDEQF
many TRBJ2-3 TRBV7-2 ASSLMAGGDTQY
many TRBJ2-1 TRBV6-2/TRBV6-3 ASSYSKIVGREDEQF
. TRBJ1-1 TRBV28 ASSSLVRGTEAF
few TRBJ2-5 TRBV6-1 ASSSHRAQETQY
many TRBJ1-1 TRBV7-9 ASSLEAGGRAEAF
. TRBJ1-2 TRBV5-1 ASSKDSGDGYT
many TRBJ2-4 TRBV7-2 ASSSDTSGRLQY
many TRBJ2-6 TRBV7-2 ASSLTSTGANVLT
few TRBJ2-7 TRBV6-6 ASTMRWDYEQY
many TRBJ2-6 TRBV7-3 ASSFLGAGANVLT
many TRBJ2-1 TRBV12-3/TRBV12-4 ASRSLRDEQF
many TRBJ2-3 TRBV2 ASTFGQAASGADTQY
many TRBJ2-1 TRBV7-2 ASSLLANEQF
few TRBJ1-4 TRBV7-6 ASSRRETNEKLF
. TRBJ1-1 TRBV29-1 SVSRTGATNTEAF
few TRBJ2-5 TRBV4-3 ASSQDGPTQETQY
many TRBJ2-1 TRBV7-2 ASSLAMSEQF
few TRBJ1-1 TRBV20-1 SAPRGTEAF
many TRBJ2-1 TRBV7-6 ASSLGQGLAGDNEQF
many TRBJ2-1 TRBV12-3/TRBV12-4 ASSLSGGASYNEQF
. TRBJ1-4 TRBV28 ASSLESNEKLF
many TRBJ1-4 TRBV7-9 ASSEGQYLEKLF
many TRBJ1-1 TRBV7-9 ASSPQGQGTEAF
many TRBJ2-7 TRBV11-2 ASSISGTGYEQY